The 20 T cell receptor beta chains listed next were all sequenced from one sample in a study of CXCR3-negative and CXCR3-positive naive CD8 T cells. UMI-labeled 5' RACE TRB cDNA libraries were prepared from the cells. TCRdb re-called the 5' RACE reads and catalogs CDR3 proteins one per entry, DNA excluded. The table for this sample gives 38,000 or so distinct CDR3 sequences. The sample consisted of memory CD8+ T cells from blood. The receptors come from a human donor in good health. Some clones in this sample may be carry-over from other donors' samples.

The chain links TRBV28 to TRBJ2-7; the D gene TCRdb calls, TRBD1, cannot be checked with no DNA. The CDR3 has 16 amino acids. Germline lookup yields CDR1 MDHEN and CDR2 SYDVKM. The CDR3 here is CASFDPMGQDSYEQYF.

The V call is TRBV11-3, the J call TRBJ2-3. CDR3 length: 17 residues. Germline values: CDR1 SGHNT, CDR2 YENEEA. The CDR3 reads CASSLDRRGASTDTQYF.

This sequence joins TRBV13 and TRBJ1-1; TCRdb names TRBD1, which stays unverified in the absence of DNA. CDR3 length equals 14 residues. Germline CDR1 reads PRHDT; CDR2 reads FYEKMQ (reference sequence). CDR3 in amino acids: CASSYLPGGTEAFF.

This sequence joins TRBV6-2 or TRBV6-3 and TRBJ2-7; TCRdb's D call of TRBD1 is untestable without DNA. CDR3 size: 15 residues. Germline V lookup: CDR1 MNHEY, CDR2 SVGEGT. CDR3 amino acids: CASSSLRAPGYEQYF.

This chain links TRBV28 with TRBJ2-1; checking the TCRdb D call of TRBD1 is not possible without DNA. Germline CDR1 is MDHEN and CDR2 is SYDVKM. CDR3 size: 17 residues. CDR3: CASSSQGLSILHNEQFF.

The chain uses TRBV2 and TRBJ2-7; the TCRdb D gene call, TRBD1, has no DNA to confirm it. The length of the CDR3 is 12 residues. Germline V gene data show CDR1 as SNHLY and CDR2 as FYNNEI. This CDR3 is CARGRGSDEQYF.

The chain carries TRBV20-1 and TRBJ2-2; TCRdb's D call of TRBD2 is untestable without DNA. Germline-derived CDR1 and CDR2 are DFQATT and SNEGSKA (reference sequence). This CDR3 is 17 amino acids long. This chain's CDR3 is CSAHPGLAVDYTGELFF.

CDR3 loop: CASSKLRGPSYEQYF. The chain is built from TRBV6-2 or TRBV6-3 and TRBJ2-7; TCRdb's D call, TRBD1, is unchecked because there is no DNA. The CDR3 sequence is 15 residues long. Germline loops: CDR1 MNHEY, CDR2 SVGEGT.

CDR3 protein: CASRGNSGQGEQFF. This rearrangement joins TRBV19 to TRBJ2-1; as DNA is missing, the TRBD1 call by TCRdb cannot be tested. The length of the CDR3 is 14 residues. Germline lookup yields CDR1 LNHDA and CDR2 SQIVND (reference sequence).

The genes are TRBV4-3 and TRBJ2-2; TCRdb reports TRBD1, a call that lacks DNA to check it against. Germline CDR1 is LGHNA and CDR2 is YSLEER. The CDR3 has 17 amino acids. CDR3 in amino acids: CASSQGVGDLNTGELFF.

V is TRBV28 and J is TRBJ2-5; no DNA is available, so the TRBD2 call from TCRdb remains unchecked. CDR1 and CDR2 (germline): MDHEN, SYDVKM. CDR3 length equals 15 residues. CDR3: CASSLGLAVQETQYF.

This chain links TRBV7-3 with TRBJ1-3. Per the germline V gene, CDR1 is SGHTA and CDR2 is FQGTGA. The CDR3 is made up of 14 amino acids. CDR3 region: CASSFRVSGNTIYF.

The chain links TRBV29-1 to TRBJ2-2; TCRdb designates TRBD1, a call that cannot be tested without DNA. CDR3 length: 17 amino acids. Germline CDR1 is SQVTM and CDR2 is ANQGSEA. The CDR3 sequence is CSVEITGAGRYTGELFF.

The genes are TRBV11-2 and TRBJ2-1. Germline V CDR1 and CDR2: SGHAT, FQNNGV. This CDR3 contains 12 residues. The CDR3 spells CASSSRYHEQFF. Combining the CDR3 with reference TRBV11-2 and TRBJ2-1 gives the whole variable domain EAGVAQSPRYKIIEKRQSVAFWCNPISGHATLYWYQQILGQGPKLLIQFQNNGVVDDSQLPKDRFSAERLKGVDSTLKIQPAKLEDSAVYLCASSSRYHEQFFGPGTRLTVL.

The chain joins TRBV13 to TRBJ2-1; TCRdb picks TRBD1, but there is no DNA to check that call. Germline V gene sequence: CDR1 PRHDT, CDR2 FYEKMQ (reference sequence). CDR3 size: 14 residues. This CDR3 is CASSLGQGYNEQFF.

This chain links TRBV4-2 with TRBJ2-7. Germline V gene sequence: CDR1 LGHNA, CDR2 YNFKEQ. CDR3 length: 17 amino acids. CDR3 in amino acids: CASSQDLGQGAQGEQYF.

The rearrangement uses TRBV29-1 and TRBJ2-1; TCRdb proposes TRBD1, but this gene call is untestable without DNA. This CDR3 spans 13 amino acids. Germline loops: CDR1 SQVTM, CDR2 ANQGSEA. This chain's CDR3 is CSGLMPGKNEQFF.

J is TRBJ2-7 and V is TRBV15; no DNA is available, so the TRBD1 call from TCRdb remains unchecked. Looked up from germline, CDR1 is LNHNV and CDR2 is YYDKDF (reference sequence). This CDR3 contains 13 residues. The CDR3 loop reads CATQDSTFYEQYF.

The chain links TRBV29-1 to TRBJ2-7; TCRdb gives TRBD1 as the D gene, but with no DNA this cannot be confirmed. Germline CDR1 is SQVTM and CDR2 is ANQGSEA. The length of the CDR3 is 12 residues. CDR3 residues: CSASDRANEQYF.

The V call is TRBV5-1, the J call TRBJ2-1; the D call from TCRdb, TRBD2, cannot be confirmed without DNA. The CDR3 runs 18 residues. The V gene's germline CDR1 is SGHRS and CDR2 YFSETQ. CDR3 sequence: CASSLGLRLAGPGNEQFF.